The 28 T cell receptor beta chains in this list originate from one sample, sequenced in a study of T cells in localized non-small cell lung cancer. Assay used: immunoSEQ multiplex PCR; TCRdb lists only in-frame clones, some missing. The data show over a thousand clones, around 35% seen once. Sample: lung tumor tissue, taken before any cancer treatment. The receptors here all came from a woman aged 18 to 55 with stage I lung adenocarcinoma.

The chain joins TRBV30 to TRBJ2-2; no definite D call. From germline, CDR1 is GTSNPN and CDR2 SVGIG (reference sequence). This CDR3 has 13 residues. The V and J ends lost 2 bases and 6 bases respectively, with 10 bases between them. The CDR3 spells CAWSYHGPGELFF. CDR3 sequence (DNA): TGTGCCTGGAGTTACCATGGTCCCGGGGAGCTGTTTTTT.

This clone was counted between two and nine times. The chain links TRBV11-3 to TRBJ2-1; the match to TRBD1 covers 10 bases. Germline values: CDR1 SGHNT, CDR2 YENEEA. Trimming at V came to 5 bases and at J to 9 bases, leaving 13 bases not matched to a gene. This CDR3 is 16 amino acids long. Here the CDR3 DNA reads TGTGCCAGCAGCCCTAGGGGGACAGGGGTTTCTAGTGAGCAGTTCTTC. Translating it yields CASSPRGTGVSSEQFF. Based on the CDR3 plus reference TRBV11-3 and TRBJ2-1, the full variable domain is EAGVVQSPRYKIIEKKQPVAFWCNPISGHNTLYWYLQNLGQGPELLIRYENEEAVDDSQLPKDRFSAERLKGVDSTLKIQPAELGDSAVYLCASSPRGTGVSSEQFFGPGTRLTVL.

This clone was seen only a few times. J is TRBJ2-1 and V is TRBV7-1; tentatively, D is TRBD1 or TRBD2 (6 bases each). TRBV7-1 counts as an open reading frame of uncertain function. The CDR3 is 15 residues long. Trimming took off 3 bases at V and 5 bases at J, with 14 bases between the two ends. The CDR3 coding sequence is TGTGCCAGCAGCTCCGGTCCGGGGGCGAACAATGAGCAGTTCTTC. Protein: CASSSGPGANNEQFF.

This clone turned up a few times. The CDR3 DNA reads as TGTGCCAGCAGTTATATGGGCTACGAGCAGTACTTC. Its translation: CASSYMGYEQYF. This chain links TRBV6-8 with TRBJ2-7; unclear D gene. Germline CDR1 MNHGY, CDR2 SAAAGT. V lost 3 bases, J lost 3 bases, and 6 bases lay in between. The CDR3 loop spans 12 amino acids.

This clone was observed a handful of times. The J gene is TRBJ2-6, the V gene TRBV23-1; D ambiguous. TRBV23-1 is reported as an ORF; its role is uncertain. Trimming stripped 6 bases from V and 2 bases from J, with 17 bases between. The CDR3 is made up of 17 amino acids. For the CDR3, the DNA is TGCGCCAGCAGCCAGGTACCGATAGCAGCTGGGGCCAACGTCCTGACTTTC. Translated, it gives CASSQVPIAAGANVLTF.

The chain uses TRBV9 and TRBJ2-3; unclear D gene. Per the germline V gene, CDR1 is SGDLS and CDR2 is YYNGEE. This CDR3 has 13 amino acids. V lost 3 bases and J 5 bases, leaving 10 bases between the germline ends. As DNA, the CDR3 is TGTGCCAGCAGCGCCCCGTATGAAGATACGCAGTATTTT. Translation: CASSAPYEDTQYF.

The rearrangement joins TRBV30 to TRBJ1-4; D gene unclear. The CDR3 is 13 residues long. The germline CDR1 and CDR2 sequences are GTSNPN and SVGIG (reference sequence). The V end was cut by 6 bases, the J end by 6 bases, with 14 bases between. The CDR3 nucleotides read TGTGCCTGCTCTTCGGCGCGGTATGAAAAACTGTTTTTT. Its translation: CACSSARYEKLFF.

The chain uses TRBV19 and TRBJ2-6; 9 bases map to TRBD2. Germline CDR1 and CDR2: LNHDA and SQIVND (reference sequence). The CDR3 runs to 20 residues. The ends lost 6 bases at V and 5 bases at J; junction bases unmatched: 20. CDR3 bases: TGTGCCAGTAGACCTATCTATAGCGGGGGTAGGGATGTGAGGGCCAACGTCCTGACTTTC. It encodes CASRPIYSGGRDVRANVLTF.

The V and J genes are TRBV6-8 and TRBJ2-5, with 9 bases fitting TRBD1. Germline CDR1 MNHGY, CDR2 SAAAGT. The trim removed 6 bases at V and 2 bases at J, leaving 10 bases unmatched. CDR3 length: 16 amino acids. The CDR3 sequence: CASRPKTGGRQETQYF. Written as DNA, the CDR3 is TGTGCCAGCAGACCTAAGACAGGGGGTAGGCAAGAGACCCAGTACTTC.

In its sample, this clone is medium-sized. The chain is built from TRBV11-3 and TRBJ2-1, with a weak D call TRBD2 (5 bases). The germline CDR1 and CDR2 sequences are SGHNT and YENEEA. V was shortened by 2 bases and J by 0 bases, with 8 bases between the two germline ends. CDR3 size: 15 residues. CDR3 bases: TGTGCCAGCAGCTTAAAGCGGCGCTCCTACAATGAGCAGTTCTTC. It yields the protein CASSLKRRSYNEQFF.

Within the sample, this clone is medium-sized (0.01 to 0.1%). The chain links TRBV11-3 to TRBJ2-7; 9 nucleotides align to TRBD2. Losses at the gene ends were 5 bases for V and 0 bases for J; bases not matched to a gene: 14. Germline values: CDR1 SGHNT, CDR2 YENEEA. This CDR3 has 18 amino acids. CDR3 coding DNA: TGTGCCAGCAGCCCAGCCCAGAGTAGCGGGAGAATCTCCTACGAGCAGTACTTC. Translating gives CASSPAQSSGRISYEQYF.

This chain links TRBV19 with TRBJ2-4; weak D call: TRBD1 (5 bases). CDR1 is LNHDA, CDR2 SQIVND, per germline (reference sequence). The CDR3 extends over 14 amino acids. Trimming took off 7 bases at V and 0 bases at J, with 10 bases between the two ends. CDR3 in amino acids: CASKGQVAKNIQYF. The CDR3 nucleotides read TGTGCCAGTAAGGGGCAGGTAGCCAAAAACATTCAGTACTTC.

The chain employs TRBV6-8 and TRBJ1-5, with 8 bases aligning to TRBD1. The length of the CDR3 is 17 residues. The V segment lost 4 bases and the J segment 7 bases; nucleotides outside the gene matches: 15. Per germline, CDR1 MNHGY and CDR2 SAAAGT. The CDR3 coding sequence is TGTGCCAGCAGTTCAATCCCTTGGACAGGGCAGGGCCAGCCCCAGCATTTT. It specifies CASSSIPWTGQGQPQHF.

The chain is built from TRBV30 and TRBJ1-1; D is unclear. The CDR3 runs 11 residues. Trimming pared 5 bases from V and 7 bases from J, leaving 11 bases between. Germline values: CDR1 GTSNPN, CDR2 SVGIG (reference sequence). CDR3 sequence reads: CAWSTTDEAFF. The CDR3 bases are TGTGCCTGGTCGACAACTGATGAAGCTTTCTTT.

There are a few counts of this clone. The chain joins TRBV19 to TRBJ2-1; 11 bases align to TRBD2. There are 15 residues in the CDR3. The germline CDR1 and CDR2 sequences are LNHDA and SQIVND (reference sequence). The V gene end was trimmed by 5 bases and the J gene end by 5 bases; junction bases not matched to a gene: 5. CDR3 coding DNA: TGTGCCAGTAGTTCGGTAGCGGGAGGGCACAATGAGCAGTTCTTC. It specifies CASSSVAGGHNEQFF.

This clone is large by share. The chain has TRBV11-3 and TRBJ2-1; 7 nucleotides agree with TRBD1. J was trimmed by 6 bases and V by 2 bases; bases with no gene match: 4. Germline loops: CDR1 SGHNT, CDR2 YENEEA. The CDR3 covers 14 residues. The CDR3 region has the DNA TGTGCCAGCAGCTTATCGCCAGGGGGCAATGAGCAGTTCTTC. Protein sequence: CASSLSPGGNEQFF.

This clone occurred a few times. The chain recombines TRBV7-6 with TRBJ2-3; 11 positions agree with TRBD2. Germline CDR1 is SGHVS and CDR2 is FNYEAQ. With 3 bases clipped from V and 5 bases from J, the junction kept 7 bases outside the gene matches. The CDR3 loop spans 16 amino acids. The CDR3 DNA is TGTGCCAGCAGCTTGGAACTAGCGGGAGCAATAGATACGCAGTATTTT. It is translated as CASSLELAGAIDTQYF.

The count of this clone is one. This sequence joins TRBV28 and TRBJ2-1, with D tentatively TRBD2 (5 bases). The CDR3 covers 15 residues. Trimming shortened V by 3 bases and J by 8 bases, and 17 bases separated the two germline ends. Germline CDR1 and CDR2: MDHEN and SYDVKM. CDR3 region: CASSFRRLRSHEQFF. For the CDR3, the DNA is TGTGCCAGCAGTTTCCGACGACTACGGTCTCATGAGCAGTTCTTC.

This sequence joins TRBV9 and TRBJ2-1, with 10 bases identical to TRBD2. The V and J ends lost 5 bases and 8 bases, in that order; junction bases with no gene match: 7. From germline, CDR1 is SGDLS and CDR2 YYNGEE. The CDR3 covers 14 residues. Here the CDR3 DNA reads TGTGCCAGCAGGAAGCGGGAGGGTAGGTATGAGCAGTTCTTC. The encoded protein is CASRKREGRYEQFF.

The sample holds a few counts of this clone. The genes are TRBV11-3 and TRBJ2-1, with no clear D. Trimming removed 0 bases from V and 9 bases from J, with 12 bases in between. Germline V gives CDR1 SGHNT, CDR2 YENEEA. The CDR3 has 14 residues. Here the CDR3 DNA reads TGTGCCAGCAGCTTAGAAGTTGCGTGGAGTGAGCAGTTCTTC. It encodes CASSLEVAWSEQFF.

The chain couples TRBV11-3 to TRBJ1-2, with D possibly TRBD1 on 6 matching bases. This CDR3 region has 16 residues. The germline V gene has CDR1 SGHNT and CDR2 YENEEA. V was pared by 1 base and J by 6 bases, with 18 bases between. For the CDR3, the DNA is TGTGCCAGCAGCTTAGTTTTCCCGACAGGTTGGGATGGCTACACCTTC. Its protein product is CASSLVFPTGWDGYTF.

By share, this clone ranks as medium-sized. The J gene is TRBJ1-1, the V gene TRBV11-3; no reliable D call. V was cut by 1 base and J by 4 bases, with 10 bases left in between. The germline CDR1 and CDR2 sequences are SGHNT and YENEEA. This CDR3 has 14 amino acids. CDR3 sequence: CASSLGVLSTEAFF. In DNA, the CDR3 is TGTGCCAGCAGCTTAGGTGTTTTGAGCACTGAAGCTTTCTTT.

The V and J genes are TRBV18 and TRBJ2-1; 10 nucleotides align to TRBD2. The CDR3 length is 15 residues. Germline V gene data show CDR1 as KGHSH and CDR2 as LQKENI. Losses at the gene ends were 5 bases for V and 7 bases for J; bases not matched to a gene: 8. In DNA form, the CDR3 reads TGTGCCAGCTCAGTAGCGGGAGGTTTTAGGAATGAGCAGTTCTTC. This codes for CASSVAGGFRNEQFF.

The chain recombines TRBV19 with TRBJ2-3; D perhaps matches TRBD1 (6 bases). The CDR3 loop spans 16 amino acids. The germline V gene has CDR1 LNHDA and CDR2 SQIVND (reference sequence). The ends were cut back, 5 bases at V and 3 bases at J, with 18 bases in the middle. CDR3 nucleotides: TGTGCCAGTAGTCCAATCCGGACAGAGGGAACAGATACGCAGTATTTT. It specifies CASSPIRTEGTDTQYF.

By frequency in the sample, this clone is large. This chain joins TRBV11-3 and TRBJ1-1; TRBD1 matches at 7 bases. Unmatched junction bases numbered 5, after V lost 3 bases and J lost 1 base. Germline loops: CDR1 SGHNT, CDR2 YENEEA. The CDR3 contains 15 residues. Written as DNA, the CDR3 is TGTGCCAGCAGCTTCAGGGGGGGCGCGAACACTGAAGCTTTCTTT. It is translated as CASSFRGGANTEAFF.

Only a few counts were recorded for this clone. The chain links TRBV28 to TRBJ2-3; TRBD2 matches at 8 bases. Germline-derived CDR1 and CDR2 are MDHEN and SYDVKM. CDR3 length: 14 residues. The J segment lost 3 bases and the V segment lost 3 bases, leaving 2 bases of the junction unmatched. CDR3 in amino acids: CASSFLAGTDTQYF. The DNA of the CDR3 is TGTGCCAGCAGTTTTCTAGCGGGTACAGATACGCAGTATTTT.

This clone was recorded a few times. V and J are TRBV11-3 and TRBJ2-3; D is unresolved. Germline CDR1 and CDR2: SGHNT and YENEEA. The CDR3 runs 15 residues. V lost 2 bases and J 6 bases, leaving 15 bases between the germline ends. The CDR3 nucleotides are TGTGCCAGCAGCTTATCCCTGGTTAGAGCGGATACGCAGTATTTT. Its protein is CASSLSLVRADTQYF.

This sequence joins TRBV19 and TRBJ1-2; perhaps TRBD1 as D (5 bases). The CDR3 has 16 amino acids. Germline lookup yields CDR1 LNHDA and CDR2 SQIVND (reference sequence). The V gene lost 5 bases and the J gene lost 4 bases, with 20 bases spanning the gap. CDR3 residues: CASSPNERQLRYGYTF. The CDR3 DNA reads TGTGCCAGTAGTCCCAACGAAAGACAGTTACGCTATGGCTACACCTTC.